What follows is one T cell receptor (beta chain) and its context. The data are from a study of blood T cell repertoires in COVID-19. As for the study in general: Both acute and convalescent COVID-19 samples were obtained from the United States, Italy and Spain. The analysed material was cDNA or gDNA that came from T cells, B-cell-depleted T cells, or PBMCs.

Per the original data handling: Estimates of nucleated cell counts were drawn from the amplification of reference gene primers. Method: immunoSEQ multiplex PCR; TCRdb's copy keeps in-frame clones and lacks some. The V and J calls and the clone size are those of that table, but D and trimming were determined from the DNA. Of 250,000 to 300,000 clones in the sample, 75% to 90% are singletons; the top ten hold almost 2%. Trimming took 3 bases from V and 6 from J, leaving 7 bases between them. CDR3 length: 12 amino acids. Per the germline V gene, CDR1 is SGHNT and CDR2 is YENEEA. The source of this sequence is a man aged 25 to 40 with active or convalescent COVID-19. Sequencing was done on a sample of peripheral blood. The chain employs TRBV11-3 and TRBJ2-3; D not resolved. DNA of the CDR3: TGTGCCAGCAGCTTTCCCGGGGATACGCAGTATTTT. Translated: CASSFPGDTQYF.